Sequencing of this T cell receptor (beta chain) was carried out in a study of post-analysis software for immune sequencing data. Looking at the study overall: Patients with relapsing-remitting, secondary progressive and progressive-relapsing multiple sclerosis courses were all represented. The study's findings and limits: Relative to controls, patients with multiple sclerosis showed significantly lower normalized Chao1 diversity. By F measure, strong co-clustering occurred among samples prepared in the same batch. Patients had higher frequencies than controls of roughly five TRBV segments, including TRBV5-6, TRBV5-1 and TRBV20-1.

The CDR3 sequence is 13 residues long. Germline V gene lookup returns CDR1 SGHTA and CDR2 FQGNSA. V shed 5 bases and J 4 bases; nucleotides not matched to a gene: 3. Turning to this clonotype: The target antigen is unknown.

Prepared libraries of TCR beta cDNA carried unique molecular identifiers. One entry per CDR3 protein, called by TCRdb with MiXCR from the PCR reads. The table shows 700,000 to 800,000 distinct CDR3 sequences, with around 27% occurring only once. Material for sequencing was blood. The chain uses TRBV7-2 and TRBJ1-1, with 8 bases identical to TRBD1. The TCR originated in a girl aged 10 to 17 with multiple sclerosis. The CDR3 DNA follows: TGTGCCAGCAGCCGGGACAGGCTCACTGAAGCTTTCTTT. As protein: CASSRDRLTEAFF.